This TCR beta chain was identified in a study of shared clonotypes between healthy human individuals. The assay ran at deep level. Profiling relied on immunoSEQ multiplex PCR, and the TCRdb table lists in-frame clones only, not all of them. The sample has hundreds of thousands of clones; 92% are singletons. CD8 cells classed as naive were CD45RO-negative and positively selected for CCR7, excluding terminally differentiated effector memory CD45RA+ cells. V lost 2 bases, J lost 2 bases, and 6 bases stayed unmatched. This CDR3 has 15 amino acids. Per germline, CDR1 PRHDT and CDR2 FYEKMQ (reference sequence). Broader study findings: When naive CD4 clonotypes were compared across a few donors, approximately 5% were shared. Among donors, clonotype sharing was expected to be affected by sequencing depth. Researchers sampled blood only, noting tissue repertoires likely differ.

A remark on this clone: What it recognizes is unknown.

The sequence was collected from a man aged 25-40 years in good health. Sequencing input: naive CD8+ T cells sorted from blood. The chain combines TRBV13 with TRBJ2-7, with TRBD2 matching 7 bases. The CDR3 loop reads CASSLNREAAYEQYF. CDR3 in DNA: TGTGCCAGCAGCTTAAATCGGGAGGCGGCCTACGAGCAGTACTTC.